The clone carrying this TCR beta chain has just a few counts. Its specificity is unknown. This sample stems from a study of a mutant IDH1 vaccine in newly diagnosed glioma. The CDR3 covers 13 residues. Germline loops: CDR1 SEHNR, CDR2 FQNEAQ (reference sequence). V was trimmed by 10 bases and J by 1 base, leaving 13 bases between them. This table comes from immunoSEQ multiplex PCR, and its TCRdb copy is limited to in-frame clones, with some not included. Of about 25,000 clones in the sample, 65% to 80% are singletons; the top ten hold roughly a tenth. Specified time point: week 5, during vaccination. Each dose of the vaccine consisted of 300 ug of mutant IDH1 20-mer peptide, with topical imiquimod.

The clonotype was recovered from a man aged 35 to 55 with glioma. This sequence joins TRBV7-9 and TRBJ2-5; D perhaps matches TRBD2 (5 bases). Sequenced material: PBMCs, taken from a glioma patient whose treatment included an IDH1 peptide vaccine. The CDR3 sequence: CATIPSGQETQYF. The CDR3 bases are TGTGCCACAATCCCAAGCGGCCAAGAGACCCAGTACTTC. Filled out from reference TRBV7-9 and TRBJ2-5, the complete variable domain reads DTGVSQNPRHKITKRGQNVTFRCDPISEHNRLYWYRQTLGQGPEFLTYFQNEAQLEKSRLLSDRFSAERPKGSFSTLEIQRTEQGDSAMYLCATIPSGQETQYFGPGTRLLVL.